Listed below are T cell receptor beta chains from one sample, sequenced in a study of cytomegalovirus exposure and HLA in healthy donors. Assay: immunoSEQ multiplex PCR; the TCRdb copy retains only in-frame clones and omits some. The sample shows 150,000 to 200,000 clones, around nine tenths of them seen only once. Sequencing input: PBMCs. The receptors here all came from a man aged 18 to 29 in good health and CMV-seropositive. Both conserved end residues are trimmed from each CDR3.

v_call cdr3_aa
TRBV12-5 ASGFDRIDYGYT
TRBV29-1 SVATDRGHNEQF
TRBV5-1 ASSRGYYEQY
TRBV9 ASSVDWDIFGYT
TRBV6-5 ASSLSGSGDNEQF
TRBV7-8 ASSPRRTSGRFYEQY
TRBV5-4 ASSLVGRGYTGELF
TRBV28 ASSSGTYTSARRTGELF
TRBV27 ASSLAGGYGYT
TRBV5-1 ASSFDFSYNEQF
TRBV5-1 ASSSTGDGSTGELF
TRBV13 ASRRQGRETEAF
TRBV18 ASSPDRFNTGELF
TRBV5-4 ASSPSGFSNRHEQF
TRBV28 ASSPTSGSTYTQY
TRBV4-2 ASSPEVLSNYGYT
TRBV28 ASSSAGIDNEQF
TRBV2 ASSESRLAGGKRNSNNEQF
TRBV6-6 ASSYDLTGNLYEQY
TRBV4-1 ASSQVVLSDTQY
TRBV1 TRTGRDRGIHYGYT
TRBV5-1 ASSSDRVGTGELF
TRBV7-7 ASSLDTYGYT
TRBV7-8 ASSLVALGGETQY
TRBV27 ASSLSVADYSTDTQY
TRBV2 ASSEAGGGANVLT
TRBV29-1 SAKQGATEAF
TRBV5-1 ASSRGFQETQY
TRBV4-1 ASSQARGAGPGNTIY
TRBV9 ASSVSGRAYNEQF
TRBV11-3 ASSLDGATLSYEQY
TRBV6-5 ASSYSTSGYNEQF
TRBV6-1 ASKDPGYEQY
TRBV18 ASSSRDRVGDTQY
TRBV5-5 ASSLTGYSNQPQH
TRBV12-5 ASGGRDGGTQY
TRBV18 ATAVDRSSYEQY
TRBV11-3 ASSPTSGSTYEQY
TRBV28 ASTPGGPGGGQY
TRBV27 ASSFRKWNTEAF
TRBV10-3 AISETGNQPQH